Below, 8 T cell receptor beta chains from the same sample are listed, as sequenced in a study of T cell repertoires in cytomegalovirus infection. Each CDR3 protein is one row after TCRdb ran MiXCR on the reads. The table shows more than 250,000 distinct CDR3 sequences, with around 13% occurring only once. The material sequenced was PBMCs. The source of these receptors is a human donor in good health (CMV status not recorded). Some clones in this sample may be carry-over from other donors' samples.

This clonotype was seen many times. CDR3 nucleotide sequence: TGTGCCAGCAGCTTAGAGGCAGGGAGGACTGAAGCTTTCTTT. It codes for CASSLEAGRTEAFF. This chain connects TRBV7-2 to TRBJ1-1; the D gene is possibly TRBD1 (5 bases). The CDR3 covers 14 residues. Looked up from germline, CDR1 is SGHTA and CDR2 is FQGNSA. Trimming shortened V by 1 base and J by 5 bases, and 11 bases separated the two germline ends.

This clonotype was picked up many times. The V gene is TRBV20-1, the J gene TRBJ1-1, with 10 bases that match TRBD1. This CDR3 is built from 14 residues. The J segment lost 0 bases and the V segment lost 5 bases, leaving 3 bases of the junction unmatched. Germline V gives CDR1 DFQATT, CDR2 SNEGSKA (reference sequence). The CDR3 DNA follows: TGCAGTGCTGGGACAGGGGCCCTGAACACTGAAGCTTTCTTT. This gives the protein CSAGTGALNTEAFF.

In this sample, this clonotype turned up a few times. This chain uses TRBV28 with TRBJ2-5, with TRBD1 matching over 9 bases. Germline V gives CDR1 MDHEN, CDR2 SYDVKM. This CDR3 has 19 amino acids. Trimming took 1 base from V and 3 from J; bases not matched to a gene: 15. The CDR3 loop reads CASSLLGEVPGQGKETQYF. DNA for the CDR3: TGTGCCAGCAGTTTATTGGGAGAGGTTCCGGGACAGGGAAAAGAGACCCAGTACTTC.

V is TRBV20-1 and J is TRBJ1-5; 9 bases align to TRBD1. CDR1 is DFQATT, CDR2 SNEGSKA, per germline (reference sequence). Trimming took 1 base from V and 6 from J; bases not matched to a gene: 4. The CDR3 covers 14 residues. The chain's CDR3 is CSARGDRVRQPQHF. The CDR3 DNA follows: TGCAGTGCTAGAGGGGACAGGGTCCGTCAGCCCCAGCATTTT.

This clonotype came up many times. The CDR3 end shows no conserved phenylalanine or tryptophan, and so a read error is likely. The DNA is left out, because the CDR3 cannot be placed on it with certainty; the CDR3 is given as TCRdb lists it. The V call is TRBV7-6, the J call TRBJ1-3. From germline, CDR1 is SGHVS and CDR2 FNYEAQ. The CDR3 sequence runs 11 residues, both termini included. The CDR3 loop reads CASSLEYRVGY.

The count of this clonotype is one. The chain joins TRBV4-2 to TRBJ2-1; D possibly corresponds to TRBD2 (6 bases). Germline V gene lookup returns CDR1 LGHNA and CDR2 YNFKEQ. V lost 0 bases and J lost 7, with 16 bases in between. The CDR3 extends over 16 amino acids. CDR3 DNA sequence: TGTGCCAGCAGCCAAGAACAGCGGGTCTTGGGAAATGAGCAGTTCTTC. Encoded protein: CASSQEQRVLGNEQFF.

The chain links TRBV7-6 to TRBJ1-3, with D maybe TRBD1 (5 bases). With 0 bases removed from V and 4 bases from J, the gap between germline ends came to 13 bases. The CDR3 consists of 16 residues. Germline loops: CDR1 SGHVS, CDR2 FNYEAQ. The CDR3 bases are TGTGCCAGCAGCTTAGCCGGGGACTCGGGGGGAAACACCATATATTTT. This encodes CASSLAGDSGGNTIYF.

This clonotype was counted only a few times. This chain links TRBV7-9 with TRBJ2-4; 9 bases agree with TRBD1. This CDR3 has 16 amino acids. V was clipped by 5 bases and J by 5 bases; unmatched bases: 10. CDR1 and CDR2 from the germline V gene are SEHNR and FQNEAQ (reference sequence). The CDR3 sequence is CASSLPGQGIENIQYF. CDR3 bases: TGTGCCAGCAGCCTACCTGGACAGGGGATAGAAAACATTCAGTACTTC.